The entry below gives a single T cell receptor (beta chain) sequence along with its context. This CDR3 has 16 residues. Germline CDR1 ENHRY, CDR2 SYGVKD. These data come from a study of monozygotic twins with inflammatory bowel disease. Nested amplification of TCRalpha and TCRbeta cDNA involved two PCRs of about 16 and 10 cycles. With the 5' RACE reads reprocessed, TCRdb shows one record per CDR3 protein and no DNA. Its listing shows about 150,000 distinct CDR3 sequences. This chain uses TRBV10-3 with TRBJ2-7; lacking DNA, the TRBD2 call made by TCRdb goes unchecked. The source of this sequence is a human donor with ulcerative colitis or Crohn's disease, or a healthy co-twin of an affected twin (not recorded which). The source material was blood. CDR3 sequence reads: CAISESPVGPGDEQYF.